A single sample gave rise to the 31 T cell receptor beta chains below, sequenced in a study of T cell repertoires in cytomegalovirus infection. TCRdb redid the calling of the reads with MiXCR, one entry per CDR3 protein. The data contain approximately 1,000,000 distinct CDR3 sequences, under 40% of them seen just once; the ten biggest clones take up about an eighth. Antigens of these TCRs are unknown. The sample in question was cultured CD8+ T cells from PBMCs, obtained from culture after CMV antigen stimulation. These receptors were obtained from a human donor in good health (CMV status not recorded). Some clones in this sample may be carry-over from other donors' samples.

This clonotype was recorded at least ten times. In DNA form, the CDR3 reads TGTGCCAGCAGCTTCTTGACAGGGCTTCCTGGCAATGAGCAGTTCTTC. It translates to CASSFLTGLPGNEQFF. This chain connects TRBV11-2 to TRBJ2-1; 7 bases are shared with TRBD1. The CDR3 totals 16 residues. Germline V gene sequence: CDR1 SGHAT, CDR2 FQNNGV. V lost 3 bases and J lost 6; bases outside the gene matches: 11.

The V call is TRBV25-1, the J call TRBJ1-6; D uncertain. The CDR3 loop spans 14 amino acids. Germline CDR1 MGHDK, CDR2 SYGVNS. Deletions cut 9 bases from V and 0 bases from J, with 9 bases between. The CDR3 DNA follows: TGTGCCAGTGCCGTGAGCTCCTATAATTCACCCCTCCACTTT. Amino acids: CASAVSSYNSPLHF.

The chain is built from TRBV19 and TRBJ2-2; the D gene is possibly TRBD1 (6 bases). V was shortened by 5 bases and J by 13 bases, with 20 bases between the two germline ends. Germline V gives CDR1 LNHDA, CDR2 SQIVND (reference sequence). The CDR3 totals 14 residues. CDR3 sequence reads: CASSDLQGTHGLFF. As DNA, the CDR3 is TGTGCCAGTAGTGACCTACAGGGAACGCATGGGCTGTTTTTT.

The V and J genes are TRBV27 and TRBJ1-3, with D tentatively TRBD1 (6 bases). CDR1 MNHEY and CDR2 SMNVEV come from the germline V gene (reference sequence). Trimming left V 6 bases short and J 2 bases short, with 17 bases between. The CDR3 runs 16 residues. This CDR3 reads CASSLTGGGTGNTIYF. CDR3 nucleotides: TGTGCCAGCAGCTTGACAGGCGGTGGTACTGGAAACACCATATATTTT.

This clonotype was observed a few times. The CDR3 sequence: CASRLPGGPDHTDTQYF. In DNA form, the CDR3 reads TGCGCCAGCAGGTTACCGGGGGGACCAGACCACACAGATACGCAGTATTTT. The gene calls are TRBV5-1 and TRBJ2-3; 7 bases map to TRBD2. The trim removed 5 bases at V and 2 bases at J, leaving 14 bases unmatched. This CDR3 is 17 amino acids long. The germline V gene has CDR1 SGHRS and CDR2 YFSETQ.

This clonotype has ten or more counts. This chain connects TRBV28 to TRBJ2-7, with 7 bases lining up with TRBD1. With 4 bases clipped from V and 3 bases from J, the junction kept 3 bases outside the gene matches. Germline lookup yields CDR1 MDHEN and CDR2 SYDVKM. This CDR3 comprises 13 residues. CDR3 bases: TGTGCCAGCAGTTCAGACAGGGTCTACGAGCAGTACGTC. Translated, it gives CASSSDRVYEQYV.

At least ten counts were recorded for this clonotype. This chain connects TRBV7-8 to TRBJ1-4; D may be TRBD1 (6 bases). The germline V gene has CDR1 SGHVS and CDR2 FQNEAQ. Trimming shortened V by 5 bases and J by 8 bases, and 21 bases separated the two germline ends. The CDR3 covers 16 residues. The CDR3 is CASSLPRRGAWEKLFF. In DNA form, the CDR3 reads TGTGCCAGCAGCCTGCCCCGGCGGGGGGCGTGGGAAAAACTGTTTTTT.

This clonotype showed up many times. V usage is TRBV7-2 and J usage is TRBJ2-1; no definite D call. V gave up 1 base and J gave up 0 bases, with 10 bases separating them. The CDR3 covers 16 residues. CDR1 is SGHTA and CDR2 is FQGNSA in the germline V gene. The chain's CDR3 is CASSLGGPNSYNEQFF. In DNA form, the CDR3 reads TGTGCCAGCAGCTTAGGTGGGCCCAACTCCTACAATGAGCAGTTCTTC.

The V call is TRBV27, the J call TRBJ2-2; TRBD1 matches at 7 bases. CDR1 and CDR2 from the germline V gene are MNHEY and SMNVEV (reference sequence). After removal of 6 bases from V and 3 bases from J, the junction contained 7 bases not matched to a gene. This CDR3 has 15 residues. The CDR3 DNA reads TGTGCCAGCAGACAGACAGGGCTTGACACCGGGGAGCTGTTTTTT. This gives the protein CASRQTGLDTGELFF.

This clonotype was counted once. The CDR3 region has the DNA TGTGCCAGCAGCTTAGGACCGCCTTTAAGGGCCAACGTCCTGACTTTC. It yields the protein CASSLGPPLRANVLTF. The gene calls are TRBV7-3 and TRBJ2-6; D not certain. CDR3 length: 16 residues. Germline V gene lookup returns CDR1 SGHTA and CDR2 FQGTGA. V lost 2 bases and J lost 5, with 13 bases in between.

This clonotype was seen repeatedly, ten times or more. The rearrangement uses TRBV5-6 and TRBJ1-2; D possibly corresponds to TRBD1 (5 bases). There are 15 residues in the CDR3. V dropped 4 bases and J dropped 4 bases, with 17 bases sitting between them. Germline CDR1 reads SGHDT; CDR2 reads YYEEEE. The CDR3 region is CASSSLRPQGYGYTF. As DNA, the CDR3 is TGTGCCAGCAGCAGCCTACGCCCCCAGGGCTATGGCTACACCTTC. The variable domain in full, with the rest retrieved from reference TRBV5-6 and TRBJ1-2, is DAGVTQSPTHLIKTRGQQVTLRCSPKSGHDTVSWYQQALGQGPQFIFQYYEEEERQRGNFPDRFSGHQFPNYSSELNVNALLLGDSALYLCASSSLRPQGYGYTFGSGTRLTVV.

DNA for the CDR3: TGTGCCAGCTCCGGGACAGGGGGTCTTATCGGGGAGCTGTTTTTT. Translating it yields CASSGTGGLIGELFF. The J gene is TRBJ2-2, the V gene TRBV27; TRBD1 matches 11 bases. This CDR3 region has 15 residues. V shed 8 bases and J 7 bases; nucleotides not matched to a gene: 9. The germline V gene has CDR1 MNHEY and CDR2 SMNVEV (reference sequence).

The J gene is TRBJ2-3, the V gene TRBV6-1; either TRBD1 or TRBD2 may fit D (5 bases each). V gave up 7 bases and J gave up 2 bases, with 13 bases separating them. CDR3 length: 14 residues. CDR1 is MNHNS, CDR2 SASEGT, per germline. The CDR3 is CASTEEGTTDTQYF. The CDR3 bases are TGTGCCAGCACCGAGGAAGGGACCACAGATACGCAGTATTTT.

This clonotype was detected a few times. This chain connects TRBV2 to TRBJ2-5; perhaps TRBD2 as D (5 bases). The CDR3 extends over 17 amino acids. With 7 bases removed from V and 5 bases from J, the gap between germline ends came to 26 bases. Germline V gene data show CDR1 as SNHLY and CDR2 as FYNNEI. The CDR3 loop is CASTRVPGTIPEETQYF. The CDR3 DNA sequence: TGTGCCAGCACCCGAGTCCCGGGAACGATTCCGGAGGAGACCCAGTACTTC.

The chain recombines TRBV20-1 with TRBJ2-1; D gene ambiguous. This CDR3 has 14 residues. Trimming removed 2 bases at V and 5 bases at J, with 13 bases between. Germline loops: CDR1 DFQATT, CDR2 SNEGSKA (reference sequence). The CDR3 DNA follows: TGCAGTGCTAGAAGCCCGCGGAGAAACAATGAGCAGTTCTTC. This gives the protein CSARSPRRNNEQFF.

This clonotype came up a few times. The chain is built from TRBV12-5 and TRBJ2-1; D ambiguous. V lost 0 bases and J 5 bases, leaving 17 bases between the germline ends. This CDR3 has 17 amino acids. Germline V lookup: CDR1 LGHNT, CDR2 FRNRAP. The CDR3: CASGLVLASFMDNEQFF. The CDR3 DNA is TGTGCTAGTGGTTTGGTACTCGCCTCTTTTATGGACAATGAGCAGTTCTTC.

V and J are TRBV2 and TRBJ1-5; D unresolved. Per the germline V gene, CDR1 is SNHLY and CDR2 is FYNNEI. Trimming removed 4 bases at V and 3 bases at J, with 10 bases between. The CDR3 has 14 residues. As DNA, the CDR3 is TGTGCCAGCAGTGGCCGGGAGCACAATCAGCCCCAGCATTTT. Its protein is CASSGREHNQPQHF.

The chain carries TRBV20-1 and TRBJ2-7, with D maybe TRBD1 (5 bases). Per germline, CDR1 DFQATT and CDR2 SNEGSKA (reference sequence). The CDR3 is made up of 14 amino acids. V lost 5 bases to trimming and J lost 5 bases, with 19 bases between them. In nucleotides, the CDR3 is TGCAGTGCTTCCTGGACAAGGTCAAGGAACGAGCAGTACTTC. It is translated as CSASWTRSRNEQYF.

The chain recombines TRBV6-1 with TRBJ2-5; 16 bases agree with TRBD2. The CDR3 covers 17 residues. V lost 7 bases to trimming and J lost 6 bases; unmatched junction nucleotides: 11. The germline V gene encodes CDR1 MNHNS and CDR2 SASEGT. The DNA of the CDR3 is TGTGCCAGCAATCCAGGGACTAGCGGGGGGGCCCGAAAGACCCAGTACTTC. Residues: CASNPGTSGGARKTQYF.

The V and J genes are TRBV2 and TRBJ2-3; 9 bases map to TRBD2. Trimming removed 7 bases from V and 3 bases from J; junction bases left unmatched: 14. The CDR3 has 17 amino acids. Germline V gene data show CDR1 as SNHLY and CDR2 as FYNNEI. CDR3 DNA: TGTGCCAGCATGACCCTAGCGGGGAGTGCCGTAACAGATACGCAGTATTTT. Its protein is CASMTLAGSAVTDTQYF.

This clonotype has just a few counts. The chain joins TRBV20-1 to TRBJ1-1; 7 bases are shared with TRBD1. V shed 2 bases, J shed 1 base, and the junction held 7 bases outside the gene matches. Germline lookup yields CDR1 DFQATT and CDR2 SNEGSKA (reference sequence). CDR3 size: 15 residues. CDR3: CSARPPEGANTEAFF. In nucleotides, the CDR3 is TGCAGTGCTAGACCCCCGGAGGGGGCGAACACTGAAGCTTTCTTT.

The chain employs TRBV27 and TRBJ2-1, with a possible D match to TRBD2 (5 bases). V lost 3 bases, J lost 8 bases, and 11 bases lay in between. This CDR3 comprises 13 residues. Germline V CDR1 and CDR2: MNHEY, SMNVEV (reference sequence). The CDR3 DNA reads TGTGCCAGCAGTTTTGGACTGGTGGATGAGCAGTTCTTC. This translates into CASSFGLVDEQFF.

With respect to this clonotype: One end of the junction fails to match germline, which may point to a read error. The chain recombines TRBV6-6 with TRBJ1-2; D is ambiguous. This CDR3 contains 12 residues. Germline CDR1 and CDR2: MNHNY and SVGAGI (reference sequence). The CDR3 reads CVSSYSGYGYTF. The CDR3 nucleotides read TGTGTCAGCAGTTACTCTGGGTACGGCTATACCTTC.

The V and J genes are TRBV6-5 and TRBJ2-1; TRBD1 matches 10 bases. From germline, CDR1 is MNHEY and CDR2 SVGAGI. The CDR3 is 16 amino acids. V lost 6 bases, J lost 3 bases, and 8 bases stayed unmatched. DNA of the CDR3: TGTGCCAGCAGCCGGGGACAGGGGTTTGACTACAATGAGCAGTTCTTC. It is translated as CASSRGQGFDYNEQFF.

This clonotype appeared a few times. This chain links TRBV13 with TRBJ1-5, with D uncertain. The V end was cut by 5 bases, the J end by 5 bases, with 7 bases between. This CDR3 is built from 12 residues. Per germline, CDR1 PRHDT and CDR2 FYEKMQ (reference sequence). The CDR3 loop reads CASSREDQPQHF. CDR3 nucleotides: TGTGCCAGCAGCAGGGAGGATCAGCCCCAGCATTTT.

This clonotype appeared a few times. V is TRBV27 and J is TRBJ1-1; no reliable D call. The germline V and J ends were trimmed by 6 bases and 6 bases, with 17 bases remaining between them. Germline CDR1 and CDR2: MNHEY and SMNVEV (reference sequence). CDR3 length: 14 residues. The CDR3 DNA reads as TGTGCCAGCAGGGATGACCCCTACTACTCTGAAGCTTTCTTT. Its protein is CASRDDPYYSEAFF.

Points on this clonotype: An end of the junction does not agree with germline; a read error may underlie this. The chain recombines TRBV4-1 with TRBJ2-1, with 10 nucleotides matching TRBD2. The CDR3 totals 14 residues. Germline V gene sequence: CDR1 MGHRA, CDR2 YSYEKL. In DNA, the CDR3 is TGTGCCAGCAGCCAAGGGGTAGCGGGGGGTGAGCAGTTCTTC. Amino acid sequence: CASSQGVAGGEQFF.

This clonotype has a handful of counts. The chain recombines TRBV2 with TRBJ1-2; maybe TRBD1 (6 bases). CDR3 length equals 13 residues. The V gene's germline CDR1 is SNHLY and CDR2 FYNNEI. V shed 2 bases and J shed 8 bases, with 12 bases lying between them. The DNA for the CDR3 is TGTGCCAGCAGTGAAACGGGGGGGCGGGGCTACACCTTC. Protein product: CASSETGGRGYTF.

The chain has TRBV7-4 and TRBJ2-1, with 11 bases lining up with TRBD2. In germline, CDR1 is SGHVT, CDR2 SQSDAQ. Trimming removed 6 bases from V and 5 bases from J; junction bases left unmatched: 6. This CDR3 contains 15 residues. CDR3 in amino acids: CASRIAGGRNNEQFF. The CDR3, as DNA: TGTGCCAGCAGGATAGCGGGGGGGCGGAACAATGAGCAGTTCTTC.

With regard to this clonotype: At one boundary the junction diverges from the germline segment, which might be a read error. This chain uses TRBV6-2 or TRBV6-3 with TRBJ2-1, with D perhaps matching TRBD1 (5 bases). There are 22 residues in the CDR3. CDR1 is MNHEY, CDR2 SVGEGT, per germline. CDR3 bases: TGTGCCAGCAGTGACTCCTACGTGGGGCCCACCAACTCGAACAGCTCCTACAATGAGCAGTTCTTC. This encodes CASSDSYVGPTNSNSSYNEQFF.

CDR3 coding DNA: TGTGCCAGCAAGGACAGGGGCCGCCGCGACTATGGCTACACCTTC. Its translation is CASKDRGRRDYGYTF. J is TRBJ1-2 and V is TRBV6-1, with 9 bases fitting TRBD1. The germline V gene encodes CDR1 MNHNS and CDR2 SASEGT. V shed 7 bases and J 3 bases; nucleotides not matched to a gene: 9. The CDR3 is 15 amino acids.